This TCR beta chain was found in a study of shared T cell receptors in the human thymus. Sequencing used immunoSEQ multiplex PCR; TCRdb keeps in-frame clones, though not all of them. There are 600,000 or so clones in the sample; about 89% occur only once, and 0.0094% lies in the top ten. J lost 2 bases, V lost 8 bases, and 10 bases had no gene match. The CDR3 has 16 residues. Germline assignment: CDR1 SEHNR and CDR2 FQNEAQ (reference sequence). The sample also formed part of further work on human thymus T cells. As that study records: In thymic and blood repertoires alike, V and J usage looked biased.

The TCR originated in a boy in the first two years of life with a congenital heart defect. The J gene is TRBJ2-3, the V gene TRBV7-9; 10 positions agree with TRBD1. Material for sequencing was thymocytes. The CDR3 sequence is CASFPGDRGFTDTQYF. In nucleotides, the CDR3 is TGTGCCAGCTTCCCGGGGGACAGGGGATTCACAGATACGCAGTATTTT.